The 23 T cell receptor beta chains presented below share a single source sample, sequenced in a study of PD-1 blockade in classical Hodgkin lymphoma (dated by TCRdb to the early 2020s). Libraries were built with the immunoSEQ multiplex PCR assay. TCRdb obtained this table from immuneACCESS and retained in-frame rearrangements with V and J assigned. These tables miss some clones; where compared with another copy, unresolved V genes account for less than half of the shortfall, and the remainder is unexplained. This sample comprises 13,000 or so clones, around three quarters of them detected only once. Under 30% of the sample rests with the top ten. Reading the label with the study, this specimen's time point is: cycle 1 day 1 (C1D1), immediately before nivolumab initiation. Relapse after autologous stem cell transplantation had occurred in all trial patients, and cohorts A, B and C were distinguished by prior brentuximab vedotin exposure.

Sequenced here: peripheral blood mononuclear cells (PBMCs), sampled at baseline. Receptor source: a human donor with classical Hodgkin lymphoma.

The chain links TRBV7-9 to TRBJ2-5; D may be TRBD1 (6 bases). CDR3 length equals 15 residues. V shed 4 bases and J shed 3 bases, with 15 bases lying between them. Germline V CDR1 and CDR2: SEHNR, FQNEAQ (reference sequence). The CDR3 bases are TGTGCCAGCAGCTCCCCTAGGTGGACAGAAGAGACCCAGTACTTC. Amino acids: CASSSPRWTEETQYF.

This clone has a handful of counts. The gene calls are TRBV5-4 and TRBJ1-1; D ambiguous. Trimming stripped 4 bases from V and 6 bases from J, with 13 bases between. Germline V gene sequence: CDR1 SGHNT, CDR2 YYREEE (reference sequence). This CDR3 region has 13 residues. Written as DNA, the CDR3 is TGTGCCAGCAGCGTCGGAGCACAAGCTGAAGCTTTCTTT. Translated, it gives CASSVGAQAEAFF.

This chain joins TRBV27 and TRBJ2-3, with a tentative D call TRBD2 (5 bases). The germline CDR1 and CDR2 sequences are MNHEY and SMNVEV (reference sequence). This CDR3 contains 14 residues. V lost 7 bases and J lost 2, with 13 bases in between. In nucleotides, the CDR3 is TGTGCCAGCAAGGACTGGATGAACACAGATACGCAGTATTTT. Protein product: CASKDWMNTDTQYF.

This rearrangement joins TRBV5-6 to TRBJ1-2; D is perhaps TRBD1 (5 bases). Trimming left V 4 bases short and J 7 bases short, with 17 bases between. Germline V gives CDR1 SGHDT, CDR2 YYEEEE. The length of the CDR3 is 14 residues. CDR3 DNA sequence: TGTGCCAGCAGCCCCGTGGGGGTTGTGGGTGGCTACACCTTC. Amino acids: CASSPVGVVGGYTF. Full variable domain (outside the CDR3, taken from reference TRBV5-6 and TRBJ1-2): DAGVTQSPTHLIKTRGQQVTLRCSPKSGHDTVSWYQQALGQGPQFIFQYYEEEERQRGNFPDRFSGHQFPNYSSELNVNALLLGDSALYLCASSPVGVVGGYTFGSGTRLTVV.

CDR3 residues: CASSGLATYEQYF. Here the CDR3 DNA reads TGCGCCAGCAGCGGACTAGCGACTTACGAGCAGTACTTC. The V call is TRBV10-2, the J call TRBJ2-7, with 9 bases that match TRBD2. Trimming at V came to 6 bases and at J to 4 bases, leaving 4 bases not matched to a gene. The CDR3 is 13 amino acids. Germline CDR1 WSHSY, CDR2 SAAADI.

The genes are TRBV10-1 and TRBJ2-5; D is perhaps TRBD2 (7 bases). Trimming removed 4 bases at V and 5 bases at J, with 17 bases between. The CDR3 covers 15 residues. Germline V gene lookup returns CDR1 WNHNN and CDR2 SYGVQD (reference sequence). DNA of the CDR3: TGCGCCAGCAGTGGAAACAGGGACGGGAGGGAGACCCAGTACTTC. Translated, it gives CASSGNRDGRETQYF.

This chain connects TRBV6-5 to TRBJ1-1, with TRBD1 matching 8 bases. V gave up 5 bases and J gave up 1 base; unmatched junction bases: 6. CDR3 size: 15 residues. Germline V gene sequence: CDR1 MNHEY, CDR2 SVGAGI. CDR3 sequence reads: CASSLWDRTNTEAFF. The CDR3, as DNA: TGTGCCAGCAGTCTATGGGACAGGACGAACACTGAAGCTTTCTTT.

The rearrangement links TRBV19 to TRBJ2-5; D ambiguous. Per the germline V gene, CDR1 is LNHDA and CDR2 is SQIVND (reference sequence). The CDR3 covers 14 residues. V was clipped by 3 bases and J by 0 bases, with 8 bases between them. CDR3 sequence (DNA): TGTGCCAGTAGTATTATGGGGAACCAAGAGACCCAGTACTTC. Amino acid sequence: CASSIMGNQETQYF.

This chain's CDR3 is CASSRWTGDQPQHF. The CDR3 DNA reads TGCGCCAGCAGCCGCTGGACAGGAGATCAGCCCCAGCATTTT. The rearrangement uses TRBV4-1 and TRBJ1-5; TRBD1 aligns across 7 bases. This CDR3 comprises 14 residues. Germline CDR1 is MGHRA and CDR2 is YSYEKL. With 4 bases clipped from V and 5 bases from J, the junction kept 5 bases outside the gene matches.

There are a few counts of this clone. The gene calls are TRBV27 and TRBJ1-1; no clear D gene. CDR1 is MNHEY, CDR2 SMNVEV, per germline (reference sequence). The CDR3 runs to 14 residues. With 0 bases removed from V and 6 bases from J, the gap between germline ends came to 11 bases. CDR3 coding DNA: TGTGCCAGCAGTTTATCGGTTGGGCCCGCTGAAGCTTTCTTT. Residues: CASSLSVGPAEAFF.

This rearrangement joins TRBV10-1 to TRBJ1-1, with D perhaps TRBD1 (5 bases). This CDR3 region has 16 residues. Trimming cost V 5 bases and J 5 bases, with 21 bases left between them. Germline-derived CDR1 and CDR2 are WNHNN and SYGVQD (reference sequence). For the CDR3, the DNA is TGCGCCAGCAGTCATTTATTTCGGGGGGTGGGTACTGAAGCTTTCTTT. Translated, it gives CASSHLFRGVGTEAFF.

The V call is TRBV5-6, the J call TRBJ1-4; the D gene is possibly TRBD1 (6 bases). Germline assignment: CDR1 SGHDT and CDR2 YYEEEE. Deletions cut 0 bases from V and 7 bases from J, with 13 bases between. This CDR3 has 15 amino acids. In DNA, the CDR3 is TGTGCCAGCAGCTTGGTTAGGAGGGGGAGTGAAAAACTGTTTTTT. It translates to CASSLVRRGSEKLFF. The complete variable domain, with remaining parts taken from reference TRBV5-6 and TRBJ1-4, reads DAGVTQSPTHLIKTRGQQVTLRCSPKSGHDTVSWYQQALGQGPQFIFQYYEEEERQRGNFPDRFSGHQFPNYSSELNVNALLLGDSALYLCASSLVRRGSEKLFFGSGTQLSVL.

This clone is categorized as medium-sized (0.01 to 0.1%). The genes are TRBV25-1 and TRBJ2-7; D remains ambiguous. Between the trimmed V and J ends, which lost 8 bases and 0 bases, there was a span of 11 bases. There are 13 residues in the CDR3. Germline CDR1 is MGHDK and CDR2 is SYGVNS. The CDR3: CASRQPNSYEQYF. For the CDR3, the DNA is TGTGCCAGCCGTCAGCCCAACTCCTACGAGCAGTACTTC.

J is TRBJ1-5 and V is TRBV15; TRBD1 might be the D (6 bases). The CDR3 length is 13 residues. Between the trimmed V and J ends, which lost 5 bases and 7 bases, there was a span of 12 bases. In germline, CDR1 is LNHNV, CDR2 YYDKDF (reference sequence). CDR3 sequence (DNA): TGTGCCACCAGCCGGGGGCCCGTCCAGCCCCAGCATTTT. As protein: CATSRGPVQPQHF.

The V and J genes are TRBV7-9 and TRBJ2-1; 7 bases line up with TRBD2. Trimming at V came to 1 base and at J to 8 bases, leaving 8 bases not matched to a gene. In germline, CDR1 is SEHNR, CDR2 FQNEAQ (reference sequence). The CDR3 has 15 residues. The CDR3 region has the DNA TGTGCCAGCAGCTTAGGGCGGGAGCGAGTGGATGAGCAGTTCTTC. It specifies CASSLGRERVDEQFF.

This rearrangement joins TRBV15 to TRBJ2-3, with D possibly being TRBD1 or TRBD2 (5 bases each). CDR3 length equals 14 residues. Trimming stripped 5 bases from V and 4 bases from J, with 13 bases between. Germline CDR1 is LNHNV and CDR2 is YYDKDF (reference sequence). The CDR3 loop is CATSGAGKPDTQYF. CDR3 nucleotides: TGTGCCACCAGCGGGGCGGGTAAGCCAGATACGCAGTATTTT.

This chain connects TRBV30 to TRBJ2-2; D may match TRBD1 or TRBD2 (5 bases each). Trimming took 1 base from V and 8 from J, leaving 20 bases between them. CDR3 length: 16 residues. The germline V gene encodes CDR1 GTSNPN and CDR2 SVGIG (reference sequence). The CDR3 DNA follows: TGTGCCTGGAGTGGTGGGGGATCGCCAGTTCTGGGGGAGCTGTTTTTT. Translated: CAWSGGGSPVLGELFF.

This clone came up a few times. V is TRBV10-1 and J is TRBJ2-3; TRBD2 agrees at 8 bases. The CDR3 runs to 16 residues. CDR1 and CDR2 from the germline V gene are WNHNN and SYGVQD (reference sequence). Trimming took 6 bases from V and 1 from J; bases not matched to a gene: 9. CDR3 in amino acids: CASSPTSGLRTDTQYF. DNA of the CDR3: TGCGCCAGCAGCCCAACTAGCGGACTTCGCACAGATACGCAGTATTTT.

The genes are TRBV6-6 and TRBJ2-2, with D unclear. The CDR3 spans 12 residues. CDR1 is MNHNY and CDR2 is SVGAGI in the germline V gene (reference sequence). The V gene lost 10 bases and the J gene lost 5 bases, with 11 bases spanning the gap. CDR3 nucleotide sequence: TGTGCCACGGAACTTAGGACCGGGGAGCTGTTTTTT. Its protein product is CATELRTGELFF.

The rearrangement uses TRBV19 and TRBJ2-3; TRBD2 matches 7 bases. The CDR3 totals 15 residues. The junction had 7 bases not matched to a gene; V was cut back by 1 base and J by 6 bases. Germline V gene data show CDR1 as LNHDA and CDR2 as SQIVND (reference sequence). CDR3: CASSIVAGDTDTQYF. The CDR3 DNA reads as TGTGCCAGTAGTATAGTTGCGGGAGATACGGATACGCAGTATTTT.

This clone was detected once. The chain uses TRBV19 and TRBJ2-7; 8 nucleotides agree with TRBD2. Trimming cost V 3 bases and J 4 bases; bases outside gene matches: 8. The CDR3 is 15 amino acids. Germline loops: CDR1 LNHDA, CDR2 SQIVND (reference sequence). CDR3 loop: CASSISAGGGYEQYV. Here the CDR3 DNA reads TGTGCCAGTAGTATTTCTGCGGGGGGCGGATACGAGCAGTACGTC.

V and J are TRBV28 and TRBJ2-3; 15 bases are a match to TRBD2. CDR1 and CDR2 from the germline V gene are MDHEN and SYDVKM. V was clipped by 4 bases and J by 3 bases; unmatched bases: 5. The CDR3 contains 17 residues. CDR3 in DNA: TGTGCCAGCAGTTCCCTGGGACTAGCGGGGGGAACAGATACGCAGTATTTT. It yields the protein CASSSLGLAGGTDTQYF.

V usage is TRBV11-2 and J usage is TRBJ2-1; 8 bases match TRBD2. The germline CDR1 and CDR2 sequences are SGHAT and FQNNGV. J lost 4 bases, V lost 0 bases, and 8 bases had no gene match. The CDR3 is 17 amino acids. The CDR3 here is CASSLDGKPSGYNEQFF. The CDR3 region has the DNA TGTGCCAGCAGCTTAGATGGTAAGCCTAGCGGGTACAATGAGCAGTTCTTC.